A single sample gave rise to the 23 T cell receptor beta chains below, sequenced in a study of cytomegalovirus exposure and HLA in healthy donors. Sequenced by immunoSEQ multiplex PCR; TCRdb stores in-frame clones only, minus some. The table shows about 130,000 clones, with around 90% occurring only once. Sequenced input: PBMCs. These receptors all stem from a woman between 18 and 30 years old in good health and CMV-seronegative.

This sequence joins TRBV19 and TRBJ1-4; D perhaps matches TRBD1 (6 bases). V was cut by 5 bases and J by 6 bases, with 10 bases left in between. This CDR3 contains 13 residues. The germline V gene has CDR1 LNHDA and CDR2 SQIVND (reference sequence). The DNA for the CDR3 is TGTGCCAGTAGTCGGACAGACCATGAAAAACTGTTTTTT. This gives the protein CASSRTDHEKLFF.

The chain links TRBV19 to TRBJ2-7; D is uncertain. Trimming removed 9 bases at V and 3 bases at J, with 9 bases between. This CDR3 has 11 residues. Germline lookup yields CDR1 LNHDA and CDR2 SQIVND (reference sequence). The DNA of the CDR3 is TGTGCCAGCAGTGGCCTCTACGAGCAGTACTTC. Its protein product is CASSGLYEQYF.

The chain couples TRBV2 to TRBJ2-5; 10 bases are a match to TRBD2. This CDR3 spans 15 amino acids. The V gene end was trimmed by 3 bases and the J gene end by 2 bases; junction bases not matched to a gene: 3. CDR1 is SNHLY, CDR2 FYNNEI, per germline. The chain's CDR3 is CASSETSGYQETQYF. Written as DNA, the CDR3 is TGTGCCAGCAGTGAGACTAGCGGGTATCAAGAGACCCAGTACTTC. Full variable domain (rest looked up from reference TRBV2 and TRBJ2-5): EPEVTQTPSHQVTQMGQEVILRCVPISNHLYFYWYRQILGQKVEFLVSFYNNEISEKSEIFDDQFSVERPDGSNFTLKIRSTKLEDSAMYFCASSETSGYQETQYFGPGTRLLVL.

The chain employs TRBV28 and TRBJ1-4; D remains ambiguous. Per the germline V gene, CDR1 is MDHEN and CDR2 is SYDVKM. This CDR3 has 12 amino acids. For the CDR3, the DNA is TGTGCGGGAGGTAGCACTAATGAAAAACTGTTTTTT. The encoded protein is CAGGSTNEKLFF.

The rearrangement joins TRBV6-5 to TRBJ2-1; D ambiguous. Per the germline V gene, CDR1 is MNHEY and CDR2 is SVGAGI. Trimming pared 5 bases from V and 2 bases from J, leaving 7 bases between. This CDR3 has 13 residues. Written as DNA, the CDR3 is TGTGCCAGCAGTCCGACTCCCTACAATGAGCAGTTCTTC. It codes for CASSPTPYNEQFF.

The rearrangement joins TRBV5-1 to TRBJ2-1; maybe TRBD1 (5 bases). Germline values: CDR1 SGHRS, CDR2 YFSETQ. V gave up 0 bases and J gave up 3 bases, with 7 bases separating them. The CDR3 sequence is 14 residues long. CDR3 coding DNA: TGCGCCAGCAGCTTGGGACAGTTCTACAATGAGCAGTTCTTC. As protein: CASSLGQFYNEQFF.

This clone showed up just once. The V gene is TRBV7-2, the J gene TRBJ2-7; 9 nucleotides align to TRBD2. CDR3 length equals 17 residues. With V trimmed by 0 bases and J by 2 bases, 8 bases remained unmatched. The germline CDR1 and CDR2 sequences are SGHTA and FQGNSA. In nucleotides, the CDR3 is TGTGCCAGCAGCTTAGCCATGCTAGCGGGGCCAGCCTACGAGCAGTACTTC. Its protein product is CASSLAMLAGPAYEQYF.

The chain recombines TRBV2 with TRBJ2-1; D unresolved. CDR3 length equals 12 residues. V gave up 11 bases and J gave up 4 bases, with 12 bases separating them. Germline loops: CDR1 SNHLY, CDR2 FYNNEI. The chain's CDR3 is CAAESKYNEQFF. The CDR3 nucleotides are TGTGCCGCCGAGTCCAAATACAATGAGCAGTTCTTC.

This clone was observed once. CDR3 amino acids: CASSYRGAANYGYTF. The DNA for the CDR3 is TGTGCCAGCAGTTATCGGGGGGCGGCTAACTATGGCTACACCTTC. The chain couples TRBV6-5 to TRBJ1-2, with D possibly TRBD1 on 6 matching bases. CDR3 length equals 15 residues. CDR1 is MNHEY and CDR2 is SVGAGI in the germline V gene. Trimming pared 3 bases from V and 0 bases from J, leaving 11 bases between.

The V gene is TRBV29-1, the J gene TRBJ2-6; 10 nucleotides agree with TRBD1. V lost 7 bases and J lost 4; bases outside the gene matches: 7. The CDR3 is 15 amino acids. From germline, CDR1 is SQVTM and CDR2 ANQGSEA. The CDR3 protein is CSGGTGVGGANVLTF. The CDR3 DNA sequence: TGCAGCGGGGGGACAGGGGTTGGAGGGGCCAACGTCCTGACTTTC.

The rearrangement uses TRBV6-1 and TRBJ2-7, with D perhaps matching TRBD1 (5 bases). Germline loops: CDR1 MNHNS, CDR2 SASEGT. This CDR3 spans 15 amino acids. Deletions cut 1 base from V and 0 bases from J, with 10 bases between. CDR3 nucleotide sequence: TGTGCCAGCAGTGAAGAGGGGTCCAGCTCCTACGAGCAGTACTTC. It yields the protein CASSEEGSSSYEQYF.

This CDR3 is CASSSSFGGRGEQYF. CDR3 nucleotide sequence: TGTGCCAGCAGCTCTTCATTTGGCGGGAGGGGCGAGCAGTACTTC. J is TRBJ2-7 and V is TRBV11-3, with 9 bases lining up with TRBD2. CDR3 length equals 15 residues. Unmatched junction bases numbered 10, after V lost 4 bases and J lost 6 bases. Germline CDR1 and CDR2: SGHNT and YENEEA.

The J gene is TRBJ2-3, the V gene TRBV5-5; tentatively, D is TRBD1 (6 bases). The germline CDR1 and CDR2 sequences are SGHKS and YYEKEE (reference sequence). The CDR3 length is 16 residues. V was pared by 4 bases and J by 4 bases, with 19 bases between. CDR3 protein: CASSQSGDTGSDTQYF. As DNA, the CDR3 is TGTGCCAGCAGCCAATCCGGGGACACGGGATCAGATACGCAGTATTTT.

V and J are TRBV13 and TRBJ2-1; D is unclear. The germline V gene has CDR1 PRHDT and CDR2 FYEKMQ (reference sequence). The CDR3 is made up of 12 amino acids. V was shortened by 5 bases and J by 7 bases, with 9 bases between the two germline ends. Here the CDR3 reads CASSAIRNEQFF. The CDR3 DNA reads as TGTGCCAGCAGCGCCATCCGGAATGAGCAGTTCTTC. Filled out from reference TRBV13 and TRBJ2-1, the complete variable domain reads AAGVIQSPRHLIKEKRETATLKCYPIPRHDTVYWYQQGPGQDPQFLISFYEKMQSDKGSIPDRFSAQQFSDYHSELNMSSLELGDSALYFCASSAIRNEQFFGPGTRLTVL.

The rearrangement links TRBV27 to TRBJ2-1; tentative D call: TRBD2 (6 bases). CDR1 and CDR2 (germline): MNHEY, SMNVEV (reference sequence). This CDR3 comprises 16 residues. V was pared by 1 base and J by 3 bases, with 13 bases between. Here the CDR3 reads CASSLYRGILYNEQFF. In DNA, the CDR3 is TGTGCCAGCAGTTTATATCGCGGGATACTCTACAATGAGCAGTTCTTC.

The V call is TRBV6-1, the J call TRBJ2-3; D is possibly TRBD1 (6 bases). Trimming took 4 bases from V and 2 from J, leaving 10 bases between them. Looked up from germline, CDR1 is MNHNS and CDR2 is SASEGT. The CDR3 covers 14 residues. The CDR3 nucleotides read TGTGCCAGCAGTGGTAACAGGGTCACAGATACGCAGTATTTT. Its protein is CASSGNRVTDTQYF.

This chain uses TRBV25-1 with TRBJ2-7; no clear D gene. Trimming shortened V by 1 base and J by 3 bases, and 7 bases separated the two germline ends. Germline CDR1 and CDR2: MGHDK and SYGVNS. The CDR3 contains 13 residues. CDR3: CASSESLNYEQYF. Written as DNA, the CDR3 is TGTGCCAGCAGTGAATCCCTAAACTACGAGCAGTACTTC.

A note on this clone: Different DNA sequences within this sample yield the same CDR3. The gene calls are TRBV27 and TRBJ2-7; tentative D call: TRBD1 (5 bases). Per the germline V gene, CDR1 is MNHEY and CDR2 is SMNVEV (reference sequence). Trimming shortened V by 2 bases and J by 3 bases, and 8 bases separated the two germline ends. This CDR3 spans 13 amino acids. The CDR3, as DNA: TGTGCCAGCAGTTTAAGCCAGGGCTACGAGCAGTACTTC. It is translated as CASSLSQGYEQYF.

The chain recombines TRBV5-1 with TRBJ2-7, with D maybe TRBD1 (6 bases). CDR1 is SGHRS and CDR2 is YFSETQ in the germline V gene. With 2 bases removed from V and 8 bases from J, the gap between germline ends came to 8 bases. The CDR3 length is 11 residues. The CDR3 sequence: CASSFRGKQYF. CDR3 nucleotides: TGCGCCAGCAGCTTTAGGGGGAAGCAGTACTTC.

The CDR3 loop is CASSLATGLGGQPQHF. The CDR3 DNA reads as TGTGCCAGCAGCTTAGCGACAGGACTCGGCGGTCAGCCCCAGCATTTT. The V and J genes are TRBV7-8 and TRBJ1-5, with D possibly matching TRBD1 (6 bases). CDR3 length equals 16 residues. Germline CDR1 and CDR2: SGHVS and FQNEAQ. V lost 0 bases and J lost 6, with 15 bases in between.

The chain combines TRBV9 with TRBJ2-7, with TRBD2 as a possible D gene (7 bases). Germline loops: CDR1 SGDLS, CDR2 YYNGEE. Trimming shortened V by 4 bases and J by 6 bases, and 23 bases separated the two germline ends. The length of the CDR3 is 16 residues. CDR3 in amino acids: CASSQQGGGPLGEQYF. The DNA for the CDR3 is TGTGCCAGCAGCCAGCAGGGAGGGGGGCCCCTCGGCGAGCAGTACTTC.

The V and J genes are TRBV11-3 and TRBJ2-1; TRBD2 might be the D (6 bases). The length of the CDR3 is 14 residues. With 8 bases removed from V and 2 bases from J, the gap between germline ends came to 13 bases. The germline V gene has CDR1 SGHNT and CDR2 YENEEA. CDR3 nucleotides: TGTGCCAGCTCGGGTTCGGGGGCCTACAATGAGCAGTTCTTC. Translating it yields CASSGSGAYNEQFF. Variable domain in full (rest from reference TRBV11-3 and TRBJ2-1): EAGVVQSPRYKIIEKKQPVAFWCNPISGHNTLYWYLQNLGQGPELLIRYENEEAVDDSQLPKDRFSAERLKGVDSTLKIQPAELGDSAVYLCASSGSGAYNEQFFGPGTRLTVL.

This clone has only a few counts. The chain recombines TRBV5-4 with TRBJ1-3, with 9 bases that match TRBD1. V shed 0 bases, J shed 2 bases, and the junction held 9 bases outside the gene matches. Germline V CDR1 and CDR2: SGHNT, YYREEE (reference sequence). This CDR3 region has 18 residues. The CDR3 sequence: CASSLAGGQGVAGNTIYF. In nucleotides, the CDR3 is TGTGCCAGCAGCTTGGCTGGGGGACAGGGAGTGGCTGGAAACACCATATATTTT.